The TCR beta chain described here comes from a study of low-dose radiotherapy and immunotherapy resistance in tumors. The table lists this clonotype with many counts. The authors ran around 22 PCR cycles to amplify TCRs with a constant-region primer and V-primer adapter. TCRdb re-derived calls from the reads in MiXCR, one entry per CDR3 protein. The sample shows tens of thousands of distinct CDR3 sequences, about an eighth of them seen only once. Time point defined: before trial treatment. Here the sequenced sample was PBMCs, taken before treatment. The TCR comes from a female donor with ovarian cancer.

This chain's CDR3 is CASSLTSGGYNHEQYF. CDR3 sequence (DNA): TGCGCCAGCAGCCTCACTAGCGGGGGGTATAACCACGAGCAGTACTTC. V is TRBV4-1 and J is TRBJ2-7, with 12 bases fitting TRBD2. Trimming took 4 bases from V and 5 from J; bases not matched to a gene: 9. Germline loops: CDR1 MGHRA, CDR2 YSYEKL. There are 16 residues in the CDR3.